This is a list of T cell receptor beta chains from one sample in a study of cytomegalovirus exposure and HLA in healthy donors. Sequenced by immunoSEQ multiplex PCR; TCRdb stores in-frame clones only, minus some. This repertoire shows approximately 95,000 clones, about 81% found once; its top ten account for 4.1%. Sample: PBMCs. Receptor source: a woman in her thirties or forties in good health and CMV-seropositive. Both conserved end residues are part of each CDR3. The D gene is left open where the match is weak. A row's size may be missing; if present it is once, few, many or a size class.

J gene	V gene	D gene	clone size	CDR3 protein	CDR3 DNA
TRBJ2-1	TRBV13	TRBD2	.	CASSLGPASGRNNEQFF	TGTGCCAGCAGCTTAGGCCCCGCTAGCGGGAGGAACAATGAGCAGTTCTTC
TRBJ1-1	TRBV4-1	TRBD1	few	CASSHRQGLIAANTEAFF	TGCGCCAGCAGCCACAGACAGGGCCTGATTGCGGCGAACACTGAAGCTTTCTTT
TRBJ2-1	TRBV5-1	TRBD2	.	CASSLGSLLGGGGSSYNEQFF	TGCGCCAGCAGCTTGGGGTCACTCCTAGGTGGCGGGGGGAGCTCCTACAATGAGCAGTTCTTC
TRBJ1-4	TRBV6-1	TRBD1	.	CASSESGTAIYEKLFF	TGTGCCAGCAGTGAAAGTGGGACAGCGATTTATGAAAAACTGTTTTTT
TRBJ1-5	TRBV28	TRBD1	.	CASTEDRGVFGNQPQHF	TGTGCCAGCACCGAGGACAGGGGAGTTTTTGGCAATCAGCCCCAGCATTTT
TRBJ2-3	TRBV7-9	TRBD2	.	CASSPGGSGSTDTQYF	TGTGCCAGCAGCCCCGGAGGGAGCGGGAGTACAGATACGCAGTATTTT
TRBJ1-1	TRBV27	.	.	CASTPWAGVNTEAFF	TGTGCCAGCACCCCCTGGGCAGGGGTAAACACTGAAGCTTTCTTT
TRBJ2-3	TRBV7-3	TRBD2	.	CASSPRGTNTDTQYF	TGTGCCAGCAGCCCGAGAGGGACTAACACAGATACGCAGTATTTT
TRBJ2-3	TRBV6-5	.	.	CASRRADTQYF	TGTGCCAGCCGGAGGGCAGATACGCAGTATTTT
TRBJ2-7	TRBV6-5	.	.	CASSGPGSSLEQYF	TGTGCCAGCAGTGGGCCGGGATCTAGCCTCGAGCAGTACTTC
TRBJ1-1	TRBV14	.	.	CASSPWLAGGAFF	TGTGCCAGCAGCCCATGGTTGGCCGGAGGAGCTTTCTTT
TRBJ2-1	TRBV1	.	few	CTSSQERRTSARWGSYNEQFF	TGCACCAGCAGCCAAGAAAGACGAACTAGCGCCCGATGGGGCTCCTACAATGAGCAGTTCTTC
TRBJ1-1	TRBV5-4	TRBD1	.	CASSLGDRDFRAEAFF	TGTGCCAGCAGCTTGGGGGACAGGGATTTTCGCGCTGAAGCTTTCTTT
TRBJ2-5	TRBV10-3	TRBD1	.	CAISSDRDVETQYF	TGTGCCATCAGTTCCGACAGGGATGTAGAGACCCAGTACTTC